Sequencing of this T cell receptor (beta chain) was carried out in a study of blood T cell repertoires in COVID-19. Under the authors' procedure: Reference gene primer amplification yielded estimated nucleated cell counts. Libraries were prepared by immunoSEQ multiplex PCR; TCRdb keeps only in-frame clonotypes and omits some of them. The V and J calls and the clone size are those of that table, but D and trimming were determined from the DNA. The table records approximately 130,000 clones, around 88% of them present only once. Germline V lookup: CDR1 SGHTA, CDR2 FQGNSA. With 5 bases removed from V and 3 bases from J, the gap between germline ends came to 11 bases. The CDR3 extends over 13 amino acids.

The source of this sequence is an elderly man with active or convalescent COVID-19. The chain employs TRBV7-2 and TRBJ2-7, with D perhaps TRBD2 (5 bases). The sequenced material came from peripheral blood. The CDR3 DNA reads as TGTGCCAGCAGCATTGAGCGGAACTACGAGCAGTACTTC. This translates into CASSIERNYEQYF.